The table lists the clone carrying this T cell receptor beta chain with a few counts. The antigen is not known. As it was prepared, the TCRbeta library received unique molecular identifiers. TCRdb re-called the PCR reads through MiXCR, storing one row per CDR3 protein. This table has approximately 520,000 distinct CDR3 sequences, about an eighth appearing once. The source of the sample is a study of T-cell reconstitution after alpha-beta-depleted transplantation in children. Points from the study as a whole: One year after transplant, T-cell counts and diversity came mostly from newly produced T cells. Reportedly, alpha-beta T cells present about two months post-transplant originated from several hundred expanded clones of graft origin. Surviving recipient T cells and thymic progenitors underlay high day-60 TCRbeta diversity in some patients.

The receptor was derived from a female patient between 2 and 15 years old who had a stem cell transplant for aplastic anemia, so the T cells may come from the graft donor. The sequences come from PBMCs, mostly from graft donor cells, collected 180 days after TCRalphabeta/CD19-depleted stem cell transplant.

The CDR3 sequence is CASSPTWDGGDYEQYV. The CDR3, as DNA: TGTGCCAGCAGTCCCACCTGGGACGGCGGGGACTACGAGCAGTACGTC. The rearrangement uses TRBV27 and TRBJ2-7; D is perhaps TRBD2 (6 bases). CDR3 length: 16 amino acids. Germline CDR1 and CDR2: MNHEY and SMNVEV (reference sequence). V was pared by 5 bases and J by 3 bases, with 20 bases between.